This T cell receptor (beta chain) was profiled in a study of blood T cell repertoires in COVID-19. Study-wide background: Sites across the United States, Italy and Spain contributed samples from acute and convalescent COVID-19. Sources were T cells, B-cell-depleted T cells, or PBMCs; the material itself was cDNA or gDNA.

Original data processing: Using reference gene primer amplification, nucleated cell counts were estimated. TCRdb keeps only in-frame clones here, not all; method: immunoSEQ multiplex PCR. V and J calls and clone size are as listed in that table; D and trimming were resolved from the DNA. The sample holds about 110,000 clones, 85% to 90% seen once. The CDR3 consists of 15 residues. In germline, CDR1 is ENHRY, CDR2 SYGVKD. V gave up 0 bases and J gave up 8 bases, with 14 bases separating them. This chain uses TRBV10-3 with TRBJ1-5, with unresolved D. The origin of this receptor is a woman between 45 and 60 years old with acute or convalescent COVID-19. The sample taken for sequencing was peripheral blood. The CDR3: CAISESGRRIEPQHF. CDR3 nucleotides: TGTGCCATCAGTGAGTCTGGCAGGAGGATTGAGCCCCAGCATTTT.